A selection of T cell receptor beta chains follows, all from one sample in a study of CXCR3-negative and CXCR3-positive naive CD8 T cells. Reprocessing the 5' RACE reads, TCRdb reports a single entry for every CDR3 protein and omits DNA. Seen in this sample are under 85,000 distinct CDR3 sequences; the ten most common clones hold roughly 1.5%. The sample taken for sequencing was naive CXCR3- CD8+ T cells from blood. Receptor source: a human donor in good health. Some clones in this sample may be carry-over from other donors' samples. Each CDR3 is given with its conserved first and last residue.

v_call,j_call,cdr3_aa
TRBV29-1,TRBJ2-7,CSVGGSGAYEQYF
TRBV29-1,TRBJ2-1,CSALPGAINEQFF
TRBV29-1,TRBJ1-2,CSVEGQDYNYGYTF
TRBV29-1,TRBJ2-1,CSAEIPVPNEQFF
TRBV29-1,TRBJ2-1,CSVEDPAASYNEQFF
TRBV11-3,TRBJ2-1,CASSSLSDEQFF
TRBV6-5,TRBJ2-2,CASSMYGDTGELFF
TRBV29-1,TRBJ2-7,CSGRDSISYEQYF
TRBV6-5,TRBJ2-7,CASSYSVAYEQYF
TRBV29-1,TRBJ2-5,CSVDGFTFKPGEETQYF
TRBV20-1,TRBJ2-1,CSARELAGDYNEQFF
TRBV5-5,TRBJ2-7,CASSHGTGTYEQYF
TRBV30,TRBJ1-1,CAWSVSAGYTEAFF
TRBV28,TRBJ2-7,CASSSGLAGAYEQYF
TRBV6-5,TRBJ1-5,CASSYSAPDSNQPQHF